Listed here are 28 T cell receptor beta chains from one sample, sequenced in a study of T cell clonotyping in hematopoietic cell transplantation. Sequencing used immunoSEQ multiplex PCR; TCRdb keeps in-frame clones, though not all of them. The repertoire holds approximately 15,000 clones, with more than 75% as singletons. The material was PBMCs, obtained 100 days after allogeneic stem cell transplant. The source of these receptors is a male patient in his sixties who had an allogeneic stem cell transplant from a related donor, so the T cells may come from the graft donor. Some clones in this sample may be carry-over from other donors' samples.

This sequence joins TRBV30 and TRBJ2-3, with 9 bases aligning to TRBD2. This CDR3 region has 13 residues. V lost 4 bases, J lost 8 bases, and 7 bases stayed unmatched. The germline V gene has CDR1 GTSNPN and CDR2 SVGIG (reference sequence). The CDR3 region is CAWMTSGSGTQYF. Here the CDR3 DNA reads TGTGCCTGGATGACTAGCGGTAGTGGTACGCAGTATTTT.

This chain connects TRBV7-2 to TRBJ2-7; 11 positions match TRBD2. V lost 5 bases to trimming and J lost 2 bases; unmatched junction nucleotides: 5. Germline loops: CDR1 SGHTA, CDR2 FQGNSA. CDR3 length equals 15 residues. In DNA form, the CDR3 reads TGTGCCAGCAGCCTTAGCGGGGGGGCCACCTACGAGCAGTACTTC. This sequence encodes CASSLSGGATYEQYF.

CDR3 bases: TGTGCCAGCAGGTCTGAGAGGCCACCCCTCCACTTT. Its translation: CASRSERPPLHF. The chain links TRBV6-5 to TRBJ1-6; D ambiguous. Germline V gene data show CDR1 as MNHEY and CDR2 as SVGAGI. The CDR3 totals 12 residues. The V end lost 6 bases, the J end lost 11 bases, and 11 bases lay between the germline ends.

The chain joins TRBV5-4 to TRBJ2-5, with D perhaps given as TRBD1 or TRBD2 (6 bases each). CDR3 length: 14 residues. Between the trimmed V and J ends, which lost 4 bases and 3 bases, there was a span of 13 bases. Germline V gives CDR1 SGHNT, CDR2 YYREEE (reference sequence). Here the CDR3 reads CASSRGDLKETQYF. As DNA, the CDR3 is TGTGCCAGCAGCAGGGGGGACCTTAAAGAGACCCAGTACTTC.

V and J are TRBV6-1 and TRBJ2-3; D unresolved. CDR3 size: 13 residues. The germline V and J ends were trimmed by 5 bases and 2 bases, with 8 bases remaining between them. Germline CDR1 and CDR2: MNHNS and SASEGT. The chain's CDR3 is CASSIQITDTQYF. For the CDR3, the DNA is TGTGCCAGCAGTATACAGATCACAGATACGCAGTATTTT.

The chain uses TRBV28 and TRBJ1-3; 9 nucleotides agree with TRBD1. Germline assignment: CDR1 MDHEN and CDR2 SYDVKM. The CDR3 contains 16 residues. Trimming at V came to 4 bases and at J to 3 bases, leaving 7 bases not matched to a gene. CDR3 sequence: CASSSPGQGSGNTIYF. CDR3 coding DNA: TGTGCCAGCAGTTCCCCCGGACAGGGGAGTGGAAACACCATATATTTT.

This rearrangement joins TRBV4-1 to TRBJ1-5; D is unclear. This CDR3 is 18 amino acids long. The V gene's germline CDR1 is MGHRA and CDR2 YSYEKL. V was shortened by 0 bases and J by 1 base, with 16 bases between the two germline ends. The CDR3 is CASSQEEGLGGSNQPQHF. The CDR3 DNA sequence: TGCGCCAGCAGCCAAGAAGAGGGCCTGGGAGGAAGCAATCAGCCCCAGCATTTT.

This sequence joins TRBV7-2 and TRBJ2-7, with D perhaps TRBD2 (5 bases). Trimming removed 4 bases from V and 6 bases from J, with 13 bases in between. Germline V gene lookup returns CDR1 SGHTA and CDR2 FQGNSA. CDR3 size: 13 residues. CDR3 protein: CASSSGLSSEQYF. In nucleotides, the CDR3 is TGTGCCAGCAGCTCCGGACTGAGTAGCGAGCAGTACTTC.

Note on this clone: This same CDR3 is encoded by further DNA sequences in the sample. The rearrangement uses TRBV6-4 and TRBJ1-1; 8 bases agree with TRBD1. The CDR3 runs to 13 residues. Germline CDR1 reads MRHNA; CDR2 reads SNTAGT. The trim removed 6 bases at V and 5 bases at J, leaving 5 bases unmatched. The CDR3 protein is CASRSTGGTEAFF. Written as DNA, the CDR3 is TGTGCCAGCAGATCCACAGGGGGGACTGAAGCTTTCTTT.

Only one count was recorded for this clone. The chain carries TRBV6-5 and TRBJ1-2, with a possible D match to TRBD1 (5 bases). V dropped 0 bases and J dropped 5 bases, with 13 bases sitting between them. This CDR3 has 15 residues. CDR1 is MNHEY, CDR2 SVGAGI, per germline. The DNA for the CDR3 is TGTGCCAGCAGTTACTCGATGTCCAGGGTGTATGGCTACACCTTC. Amino acid sequence: CASSYSMSRVYGYTF.

The rearrangement joins TRBV2 to TRBJ1-2; TRBD1 aligns across 10 bases. The junction had 5 bases not matched to a gene; V was cut back by 7 bases and J by 3 bases. Germline assignment: CDR1 SNHLY and CDR2 FYNNEI. The CDR3 has 14 amino acids. CDR3 DNA sequence: TGTGCCAGCATCCGGGACAGGGGTCACTATGGCTACACCTTC. Protein sequence: CASIRDRGHYGYTF.

This chain joins TRBV27 and TRBJ2-7; D is uncertain. The CDR3 consists of 14 residues. Germline V gene data show CDR1 as MNHEY and CDR2 as SMNVEV (reference sequence). V lost 3 bases and J lost 3, with 12 bases in between. The chain's CDR3 is CASSFSKGGYEQYF. The CDR3 DNA reads TGTGCCAGCAGTTTTTCGAAGGGTGGCTACGAGCAGTACTTC.

The V call is TRBV28, the J call TRBJ2-7; 12 positions match TRBD2. CDR1 is MDHEN and CDR2 is SYDVKM in the germline V gene. The CDR3 has 15 amino acids. V was clipped by 6 bases and J by 3 bases; unmatched bases: 6. The CDR3: CASRPGLAGLYEQYF. In nucleotides, the CDR3 is TGTGCCAGCAGACCCGGACTAGCGGGGCTCTACGAGCAGTACTTC.

The CDR3 DNA follows: TGTGCCAGCAGCGACATCGACTCACCCCTCCACTTT. Its translation: CASSDIDSPLHF. The chain links TRBV11-2 to TRBJ1-6; the D is unclear. The CDR3 runs to 12 residues. Trimming removed 5 bases at V and 10 bases at J, with 9 bases between. Germline-derived CDR1 and CDR2 are SGHAT and FQNNGV.

The chain employs TRBV30 and TRBJ1-3, with D possibly TRBD1 on 5 matching bases. In germline, CDR1 is GTSNPN, CDR2 SVGIG (reference sequence). CDR3 length equals 15 residues. Between the trimmed V and J ends, which lost 0 bases and 0 bases, there was a span of 9 bases. CDR3 nucleotide sequence: TGTGCCTGGAGTGTACAGGCAGACTCTGGAAACACCATATATTTT. Amino acid sequence: CAWSVQADSGNTIYF.

J is TRBJ2-5 and V is TRBV5-4; the match to TRBD2 covers 11 bases. The V and J ends lost 3 bases and 2 bases, in that order; junction bases with no gene match: 3. Germline V gene data show CDR1 as SGHNT and CDR2 as YYREEE (reference sequence). The CDR3 totals 15 residues. As DNA, the CDR3 is TGTGCCAGCAGCTCCGGGACTAGCGGACAAGAGACCCAGTACTTC. Protein sequence: CASSSGTSGQETQYF.

This chain uses TRBV27 with TRBJ1-5, with a weak D call TRBD1 (5 bases). The CDR3 length is 15 residues. CDR1 and CDR2 from the germline V gene are MNHEY and SMNVEV (reference sequence). Deletions cut 6 bases from V and 2 bases from J, with 14 bases between. CDR3 DNA: TGTGCCAGCAGCCTCGGTGGGGCTGGCAATCAGCCCCAGCATTTT. It specifies CASSLGGAGNQPQHF.

J is TRBJ1-2 and V is TRBV11-3, with D perhaps matching TRBD1 (5 bases). The germline gives CDR1 SGHNT, CDR2 YENEEA. This CDR3 contains 13 residues. V was clipped by 3 bases and J by 6 bases, with 11 bases between them. The CDR3 protein is CASSFFGDDGYTF. CDR3 in DNA: TGTGCCAGCAGCTTCTTCGGGGACGATGGCTACACCTTC.

This chain connects TRBV5-6 to TRBJ2-7, with TRBD1 matching over 9 bases. This CDR3 is built from 15 residues. V was clipped by 4 bases and J by 3 bases; unmatched bases: 8. Germline assignment: CDR1 SGHDT and CDR2 YYEEEE. The CDR3 DNA follows: TGTGCCAGCAGCCAAATCGACAGGGGGGGCTACGAGCAGTACTTC. Its translation: CASSQIDRGGYEQYF.

The V and J genes are TRBV28 and TRBJ1-2; 10 bases agree with TRBD1. The CDR3 runs 15 residues. After removal of 3 bases from V and 2 bases from J, the junction contained 3 bases not matched to a gene. Looked up from germline, CDR1 is MDHEN and CDR2 is SYDVKM. The CDR3 nucleotides read TGTGCCAGCAGTTTGCTGACAGGGGGCAACTATGGCTACACCTTC. As protein: CASSLLTGGNYGYTF.

The chain carries TRBV11-3 and TRBJ2-7, with D possibly matching TRBD1 (5 bases). Trimming cost V 3 bases and J 3 bases, with 6 bases left between them. This CDR3 has 12 amino acids. Germline values: CDR1 SGHNT, CDR2 YENEEA. In nucleotides, the CDR3 is TGTGCCAGCAGCTTTACAGGCTACGAGCAGTACTTC. It specifies CASSFTGYEQYF. The whole variable domain, filled in from reference TRBV11-3 and TRBJ2-7, reads EAGVVQSPRYKIIEKKQPVAFWCNPISGHNTLYWYLQNLGQGPELLIRYENEEAVDDSQLPKDRFSAERLKGVDSTLKIQPAELGDSAVYLCASSFTGYEQYFGPGTRLTVT.

J is TRBJ1-1 and V is TRBV6-5; D unresolved. The germline V gene encodes CDR1 MNHEY and CDR2 SVGAGI. Trimming stripped 6 bases from V and 5 bases from J, with 13 bases between. The CDR3 contains 13 residues. CDR3 sequence reads: CASRPPGRTEAFF. The CDR3 DNA follows: TGTGCCAGCAGACCTCCCGGGAGGACTGAAGCTTTCTTT.

The V call is TRBV7-2, the J call TRBJ1-3; 8 nucleotides line up with TRBD1. The V segment lost 1 base and the J segment 7 bases; nucleotides outside the gene matches: 3. The CDR3 consists of 14 residues. Germline V lookup: CDR1 SGHTA, CDR2 FQGNSA. The CDR3 region has the DNA TGTGCCAGCAGCTTAGGAACAGGGGGGAACACCATATATTTT. Protein product: CASSLGTGGNTIYF.

The chain combines TRBV7-6 with TRBJ2-2; no firm D call. V dropped 7 bases and J dropped 8 bases, with 8 bases sitting between them. The germline CDR1 and CDR2 sequences are SGHVS and FNYEAQ. CDR3 length: 11 residues. CDR3 sequence: CASNNRGELFF. In DNA, the CDR3 is TGTGCCAGCAATAACCGAGGGGAGCTGTTTTTT.

This chain uses TRBV6-5 with TRBJ1-2; TRBD1 agrees at 7 bases. The CDR3 runs to 15 residues. After removal of 5 bases from V and 4 bases from J, the junction contained 10 bases not matched to a gene. Germline V gives CDR1 MNHEY, CDR2 SVGAGI. CDR3 DNA sequence: TGTGCCAGCAGTCGGTCCAGGGACAGTCCCTATGGCTACACCTTC. This gives the protein CASSRSRDSPYGYTF.

This clone was counted a single time. This chain joins TRBV9 and TRBJ2-2; D might be TRBD2 (6 bases). The CDR3 consists of 16 residues. The V end was cut by 0 bases, the J end by 7 bases, with 16 bases between. The V gene's germline CDR1 is SGDLS and CDR2 YYNGEE. The CDR3 DNA sequence: TGTGCCAGCAGCGTAGAGGGGAGGAATATAGGCGGGGAGCTGTTTTTT. It encodes CASSVEGRNIGGELFF.

The CDR3 bases are TGTGCCAGCAGTTACCGGGGACTAGGGGGTATGGAAAAACTGTTTTTT. Translating it yields CASSYRGLGGMEKLFF. V and J are TRBV6-5 and TRBJ1-4; tentative D call: TRBD1 (6 bases). Trimming pared 2 bases from V and 8 bases from J, leaving 18 bases between. CDR1 and CDR2 from the germline V gene are MNHEY and SVGAGI. The CDR3 runs 16 residues.

A note on this clone: Given a much more abundant clone one base away, this may be a read error. The DNA for the CDR3 is TGTGCCAGCAGCCCGGAATTCAGGGCTTACGAGCAGTACTTC. Translation: CASSPEFRAYEQYF. This rearrangement joins TRBV5-6 to TRBJ2-7, with a weak D call TRBD1 (5 bases). CDR3 length equals 14 residues. Per the germline V gene, CDR1 is SGHDT and CDR2 is YYEEEE. The germline V and J ends were trimmed by 4 bases and 4 bases, with 15 bases remaining between them.